This T cell receptor beta chain was captured in a study of CD8 T cells in Susac syndrome (dated by TCRdb to the late 2010s). Broadly, across the study: Whether CD8+ T cell activation and differentiation in Susac syndrome was antigen driven was tested using repertoire sequencing.

Peripheral blood CD8+ and CD4+ T cells from healthy donors, Susac syndrome patients and multiple sclerosis patients were profiled using high-throughput TCR beta sequencing. Healthy donors were age- and sex-matched controls. Bulk CD8+ and CD4+ T cells were purified by magnetic negative isolation, whereas CD8+ TEMRA cells were enriched by FACS. Blood was drawn into EDTA tubes, processed within 24 hours, and PBMCs were isolated by density gradient centrifugation. PBMCs intended for TCR sequencing were cryopreserved in liquid nitrogen and were subsequently thawed in a 37 degrees C water bath. The sorted or isolated CD4+, CD8+ and CD8+ TEMRA cells had a purity of 90% or higher. The CDR3 numbers 16 residues from cysteine through phenylalanine. Only the CDR3 DNA stays, 48 bases, in frame from base 1. Germline trimming: 5 bases from V, 2 bases from J; junction bases outside gene matches: 10. For CDR1 and CDR2, the germline V gene (reference sequence) lists MNHEY and SMNVEV.

Regarding this clonotype: Which antigen it targets is not known. Per-nucleotide qualities are absent, and no much larger clonotype sits a single base away.

Overall study results and their limits: The number of individuals in the TCR sequencing and HLA analysis was acknowledged as relatively small.

RNA was extracted using the RNeasy kit, and about 0.45 to 1 microgram was reverse transcribed with random hexamers. The immunoSEQ multiplex PCR assay, covering 54 Vbeta and 13 Jbeta segments, was used to amplify TCR beta CDR3 regions. PCR amplification bias was corrected using a synthetic template baseline for primer optimization and computational correction. Per the authors' processing: Reads were assigned to V, D and J genes according to IMGT and analyzed in immunoSEQ Analyzer, with only productive sequences retained. To calculate clonality, Shannon entropy was normalized by log2 of the number of productive unique sequences and then subtracted from one. Public and private clones were assessed among the 100 most prevalent clones of each patient and control. Susac-specific clones were defined as absent from healthy and MS cohorts, roughly 1,100 published viral clones and other ImmuneACCESS disease sequences. The public reads were reprocessed in TCRdb via fastp at Q25 and MiXCR, keeping in-frame beta chains. CDR3 protein sequences are deduplicated, and each keeps its most common genes and DNA. The V and J calls and clone size are TCRdb's, not the authors'. The sample data list some 180,000 distinct CDR3 sequences, and approximately 94% of these were observed just once. The leading ten clones occupy approximately 0.1% of the sample.

The V gene is TRBV27 and the J gene is TRBJ2-7; TRBD2 matches 9 bases in the middle. The sequence was obtained from a human donor in good health. Material: CD4+ T cells from PBMCs. The nucleotides are TGTGCCAGCAGTCCAGTTTATAGCGGGAGTCCCTACGAGCAGTACTTC. This yields the protein CASSPVYSGSPYEQYF.